The 28 T cell receptor beta chains given below trace back to one sample, sequenced in a study of T cells in Graves' hyperthyroidism and ophthalmopathy. RNA transcripts served as the template for amplifying TCR beta CDR3 regions. Primed by the HTBI set, a first-round RT-PCR was run on the TCR CDR3. TCRdb used MiXCR to reprocess the multiplex PCR reads, holding one entry per CDR3 protein. Counted here are roughly 360,000 distinct CDR3 sequences, roughly 14% occurring once; the ten biggest clones make up less than 25%. The sequenced sample consisted of blood. These receptors were obtained from a man aged 30-40 years with Graves' hyperthyroidism that later progressed to Graves' ophthalmopathy.

This rearrangement joins TRBV7-2 to TRBJ2-7; D is uncertain. The CDR3 is made up of 14 amino acids. CDR1 SGHTA and CDR2 FQGNSA come from the germline V gene. V was cut by 1 base and J by 3 bases, with 10 bases left in between. CDR3 sequence: CASSLVGPNYEQYF. CDR3 DNA sequence: TGTGCCAGCAGCTTAGTGGGCCCCAACTACGAGCAGTACTTC.

This clonotype was picked up a small number of times. The chain uses TRBV6-5 and TRBJ2-4; TRBD2 might be the D (6 bases). Per the germline V gene, CDR1 is MNHEY and CDR2 is SVGAGI. This CDR3 spans 15 amino acids. V gave up 0 bases and J gave up 2 bases, with 8 bases separating them. The CDR3 nucleotides are TGTGCCAGCAGTTACTCCGGGGGAACCAAAAACATTCAGTACTTC. Its protein product is CASSYSGGTKNIQYF.

This clonotype came up many times. The chain uses TRBV6-1 and TRBJ1-5; 7 nucleotides agree with TRBD1. Germline V gene data show CDR1 as MNHNS and CDR2 as SASEGT. This CDR3 has 16 residues. V shed 7 bases and J 1 base; nucleotides not matched to a gene: 10. The CDR3 DNA reads TGTGCCAGCACCGAGCGAGGGGGCGTGAGCAATCAGCCCCAGCATTTT. Its translation is CASTERGGVSNQPQHF.

This clonotype has a count of ten or more. This sequence joins TRBV28 and TRBJ1-1, with unresolved D. With 3 bases removed from V and 5 bases from J, the gap between germline ends came to 13 bases. Germline assignment: CDR1 MDHEN and CDR2 SYDVKM. The length of the CDR3 is 14 residues. For the CDR3, the DNA is TGTGCCAGCAGTTTGGGAGGGCCGGTAACTGAAGCTTTCTTT. Its protein product is CASSLGGPVTEAFF.

This clonotype was counted at least ten times. V and J are TRBV7-9 and TRBJ1-2; tentative D call: TRBD1 (6 bases). CDR3 length: 13 residues. Per germline, CDR1 SEHNR and CDR2 FQNEAQ (reference sequence). V lost 5 bases and J 4 bases, leaving 11 bases between the germline ends. CDR3 bases: TGTGCCAGCAGCACCAGGGGCGGCTATGGCTACACCTTC. Translation gives CASSTRGGYGYTF.

Ten or more counts support this clonotype. The chain has TRBV5-1 and TRBJ2-7, with 7 bases identical to TRBD1. CDR3 length: 14 amino acids. V shed 0 bases and J 5 bases; nucleotides not matched to a gene: 5. Per the germline V gene, CDR1 is SGHRS and CDR2 is YFSETQ. The CDR3 loop is CASSLAGQGDEQYF. Written as DNA, the CDR3 is TGCGCCAGCAGCTTGGCTGGGCAGGGGGACGAGCAGTACTTC.

This clonotype was detected many times. This rearrangement joins TRBV28 to TRBJ1-3; the D is unclear. The V gene's germline CDR1 is MDHEN and CDR2 SYDVKM. V was clipped by 5 bases and J by 3 bases, with 11 bases between them. The CDR3 consists of 14 residues. In nucleotides, the CDR3 is TGTGCCAGCAGTCTAAATTGGAGTGGAAACACCATATATTTT. Amino acid sequence: CASSLNWSGNTIYF.

This clonotype has only a few counts. The conserved phenylalanine or tryptophan normally closing the CDR3 is absent here, so this likely arose from a read error. The chain combines TRBV7-2 with TRBJ2-2; D unclear. Trimming removed 5 bases from V and 0 bases from J, with 7 bases in between. The germline gives CDR1 SGHTA, CDR2 FQGNSA. The CDR3 is made up of 14 amino acids. As DNA, the CDR3 is TGTGCCAGCAGCATCGACTCGAACACCGGGGAGCTGTTTCTT. This encodes CASSIDSNTGELFL.

The chain joins TRBV18 to TRBJ1-6; 9 nucleotides agree with TRBD1. The CDR3 runs 16 residues. V trimming: 0 bases; J trimming: 10 bases; junction bases outside the gene matches: 7. Germline V gene lookup returns CDR1 KGHSH and CDR2 LQKENI. CDR3 region: CASSPPGNRGQSPLHF. The CDR3 DNA is TGTGCCAGCTCACCACCGGGCAACAGGGGGCAATCACCCCTCCACTTT.

This clonotype was recorded at least ten times. The chain recombines TRBV12-3 or TRBV12-4 with TRBJ1-2; TRBD1 aligns across 7 bases. Trimming took 7 bases from V and 3 from J; bases not matched to a gene: 11. The CDR3 runs 15 residues. The CDR3 reads CASTIIRTGDYGYTF. The CDR3 region has the DNA TGTGCCAGCACCATAATAAGGACAGGTGACTATGGCTACACCTTC.

This clonotype appeared many times. The V and J genes are TRBV2 and TRBJ2-7; perhaps TRBD1 as D (6 bases). This CDR3 region has 13 residues. Trimming stripped 9 bases from V and 3 bases from J, with 15 bases between. CDR1 SNHLY and CDR2 FYNNEI come from the germline V gene. CDR3 nucleotides: TGTGCCAGTGAGAGGACAGAAGACTACGAGCAGTACTTC. This sequence encodes CASERTEDYEQYF.

V and J are TRBV3-1 and TRBJ2-1; D possibly corresponds to TRBD2 (5 bases). There are 13 residues in the CDR3. Trimming took off 1 base at V and 6 bases at J, with 7 bases between the two ends. Germline CDR1 reads LGHDT; CDR2 reads YNNKEL (reference sequence). CDR3 loop: CASSQGTPNEQFF. The CDR3 DNA follows: TGTGCCAGCAGCCAAGGGACTCCCAATGAGCAGTTCTTC.

This clonotype was counted at least ten times. The chain couples TRBV27 to TRBJ1-1, with no clear D. Germline CDR1 MNHEY, CDR2 SMNVEV (reference sequence). Trimming stripped 4 bases from V and 3 bases from J, with 15 bases between. This CDR3 comprises 15 residues. The CDR3 region is CASSSPFDSDTEAFF. DNA of the CDR3: TGTGCCAGCAGTTCACCCTTCGACTCCGACACTGAAGCTTTCTTT.

This chain joins TRBV9 and TRBJ1-1; TRBD1 is a possible D gene (6 bases). V lost 4 bases and J lost 1, with 11 bases in between. Germline CDR1 is SGDLS and CDR2 is YYNGEE. CDR3 size: 14 residues. The DNA of the CDR3 is TGTGCCAGCAGCTCCTGGGGGGCGAACACTGAAGCTTTCTTT. As protein: CASSSWGANTEAFF.

This clonotype has only a few counts. CDR3 protein: CASSSTGTGGNQPQHF. The CDR3 DNA is TGTGCCAGTAGTAGTACCGGGACAGGGGGCAATCAGCCCCAGCATTTT. This rearrangement joins TRBV19 to TRBJ1-5; 10 positions agree with TRBD1. The junction had 5 bases not matched to a gene; V was cut back by 4 bases and J by 2 bases. The CDR3 length is 16 residues. The germline CDR1 and CDR2 sequences are LNHDA and SQIVND (reference sequence).

V is TRBV19 and J is TRBJ1-5; 8 bases line up with TRBD1. Germline assignment: CDR1 LNHDA and CDR2 SQIVND (reference sequence). The trim removed 5 bases at V and 2 bases at J, leaving 5 bases unmatched. The CDR3 is 15 residues long. CDR3 sequence reads: CASSLQTGGNQPQHF. Here the CDR3 DNA reads TGTGCCAGTAGTCTCCAGACAGGGGGCAATCAGCCCCAGCATTTT.

There are many counts of this clonotype. The CDR3 protein is CAGKKGGTEAFF. The CDR3 bases are TGTGCCGGAAAGAAGGGAGGCACTGAAGCTTTCTTT. V usage is TRBV6-1 and J usage is TRBJ1-1, with D hard to call. Germline V gene sequence: CDR1 MNHNS, CDR2 SASEGT. V was clipped by 11 bases and J by 4 bases, with 14 bases between them. The CDR3 is 12 residues long.

The V gene is TRBV6-7, the J gene TRBJ1-5; D not resolved. TRBV6-7 is marked as an open reading frame, function uncertain. The CDR3 length is 14 residues. V lost 3 bases to trimming and J lost 7 bases, with 13 bases between them. CDR3: CASSYYLPRQPQHF. The CDR3 coding sequence is TGTGCCAGCAGTTATTACCTCCCCCGGCAGCCCCAGCATTTT.

This clonotype has more than one count but fewer than ten. The chain combines TRBV6-6 with TRBJ2-1; perhaps TRBD2 as D (5 bases). Between the trimmed V and J ends, which lost 2 bases and 0 bases, there was a span of 8 bases. In germline, CDR1 is MNHNY, CDR2 SVGAGI (reference sequence). The CDR3 has 15 residues. The CDR3 nucleotides are TGTGCCAGCAGTTACAAGCGGAGCTCCTACAATGAGCAGTTCTTC. Encoded protein: CASSYKRSSYNEQFF.

Notes on this clonotype: This may arise from a read error, as a much more abundant clone is one base away. The V gene is TRBV15, the J gene TRBJ2-5, with D possibly called TRBD1 or TRBD2 (5 bases each). This CDR3 is 13 amino acids long. Trimming cost V 8 bases and J 3 bases, with 13 bases left between them. Per the germline V gene, CDR1 is LNHNV and CDR2 is YYDKDF (reference sequence). CDR3 residues: CATGTEGEETQYF. CDR3 sequence (DNA): TGTGCCACCGGGACGGAAGGGGAAGAGACCCAGTACTTC.

This clonotype was counted many times. The rearrangement uses TRBV15 and TRBJ1-1, with TRBD1 matching over 7 bases. Germline lookup yields CDR1 LNHNV and CDR2 YYDKDF (reference sequence). The CDR3 has 15 residues. With V trimmed by 2 bases and J by 1 base, 4 bases remained unmatched. The CDR3 loop reads CATSRPTGTNTEAFF. The CDR3 nucleotides read TGTGCCACCAGCAGACCGACAGGGACGAACACTGAAGCTTTCTTT. The full variable domain, in which reference TRBV15 and TRBJ1-1 provide the parts outside the CDR3, is DAMVIQNPRYQVTQFGKPVTLSCSQTLNHNVMYWYQQKSSQAPKLLFHYYDKDFNNEADTPDNFQSRRPNTSFCFLDIRSPGLGDTAMYLCATSRPTGTNTEAFFGQGTRLTVV.

This clonotype has a count of ten or more. V usage is TRBV28 and J usage is TRBJ2-7; 10 bases are a match to TRBD1. CDR3 length equals 14 residues. Germline V gene lookup returns CDR1 MDHEN and CDR2 SYDVKM. V gave up 5 bases and J gave up 5 bases; unmatched junction bases: 6. The CDR3 DNA follows: TGTGCCAGCAGTCCTGGGACAGGGGTGGACGAGCAGTACTTC. This translates into CASSPGTGVDEQYF.

This clonotype was observed many times. The chain uses TRBV7-9 and TRBJ1-1; D perhaps matches TRBD1 (5 bases). The CDR3 covers 17 residues. The germline V and J ends were trimmed by 2 bases and 0 bases, with 16 bases remaining between them. CDR1 and CDR2 from the germline V gene are SEHNR and FQNEAQ (reference sequence). The CDR3 reads CASSLRDDKGVNTEAFF. CDR3 DNA: TGTGCCAGCAGCTTAAGGGATGATAAAGGGGTGAACACTGAAGCTTTCTTT.

The chain carries TRBV20-1 and TRBJ1-3; D unresolved. V was pared by 0 bases and J by 3 bases, with 6 bases between. The CDR3 spans 13 residues. Germline CDR1 DFQATT, CDR2 SNEGSKA (reference sequence). The CDR3 reads CSARDMVGNTIYF. In DNA, the CDR3 is TGCAGTGCTAGAGATATGGTTGGAAACACCATATATTTT.

This clonotype has ten or more counts. The V and J genes are TRBV7-9 and TRBJ2-6; D perhaps matches TRBD2 (6 bases). The CDR3 covers 16 residues. The V end lost 2 bases, the J end lost 1 base, and 9 bases lay between the germline ends. The germline gives CDR1 SEHNR, CDR2 FQNEAQ (reference sequence). CDR3 protein: CASSLRGSSGANVLTF. Written as DNA, the CDR3 is TGTGCCAGCAGCTTACGGGGGTCTTCTGGGGCCAACGTCCTGACTTTC.

As regards this clonotype: This may arise from a read error, as a much more abundant clone is one base away. The J gene is TRBJ1-1, the V gene TRBV20-1, with D unresolved. CDR1 and CDR2 (germline): DFQATT, SNEGSKA (reference sequence). The CDR3 length is 14 residues. In nucleotides, the CDR3 is TGCAGTGCTTCCCCTCCGACGGTGAACACTAAAGCTTTCTTT. Amino acids: CSASPPTVNTKAFF.

This clonotype was recorded many times. This chain joins TRBV6-5 and TRBJ2-7, with TRBD1 matching over 7 bases. The CDR3 has 14 residues. CDR1 and CDR2 (germline): MNHEY, SVGAGI. Trimming removed 2 bases from V and 0 bases from J; junction bases left unmatched: 1. For the CDR3, the DNA is TGTGCCAGCAGTTACGGGACAGACTCCTACGAGCAGTACTTC. Its protein is CASSYGTDSYEQYF.

With regard to this clonotype: The germline gene is not matched at one end of the junction; a read error may be the cause. This chain joins TRBV5-6 and TRBJ2-1; a weak D match, TRBD1 (5 bases). Looked up from germline, CDR1 is SGHDT and CDR2 is YYEEEE. The CDR3 is 14 amino acids. Here the CDR3 reads CANSLVPGHNEQFF. The DNA for the CDR3 is TGTGCCAACAGCTTGGTTCCAGGGCACAATGAGCAGTTCTTC.